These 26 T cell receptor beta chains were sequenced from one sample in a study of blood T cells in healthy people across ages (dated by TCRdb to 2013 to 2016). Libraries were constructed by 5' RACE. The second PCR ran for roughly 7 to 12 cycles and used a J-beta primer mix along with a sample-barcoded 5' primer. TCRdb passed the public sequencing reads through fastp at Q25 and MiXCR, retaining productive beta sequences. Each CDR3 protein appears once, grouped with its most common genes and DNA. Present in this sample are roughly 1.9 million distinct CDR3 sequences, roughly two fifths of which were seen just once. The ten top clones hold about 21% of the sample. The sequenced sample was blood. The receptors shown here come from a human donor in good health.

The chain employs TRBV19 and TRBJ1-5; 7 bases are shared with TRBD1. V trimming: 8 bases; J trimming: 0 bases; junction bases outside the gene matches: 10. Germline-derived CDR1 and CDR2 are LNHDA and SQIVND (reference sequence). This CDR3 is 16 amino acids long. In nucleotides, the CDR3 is TGTGCCAGTCGGGACAGCTCGATCTATAGCAATCAGCCCCAGCATTTT. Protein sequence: CASRDSSIYSNQPQHF.

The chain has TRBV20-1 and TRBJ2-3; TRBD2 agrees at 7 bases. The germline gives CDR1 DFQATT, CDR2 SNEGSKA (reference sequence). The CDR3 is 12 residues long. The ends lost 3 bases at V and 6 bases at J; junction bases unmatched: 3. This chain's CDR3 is CSASGGFDTQYF. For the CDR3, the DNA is TGCAGTGCTAGCGGGGGGTTCGATACGCAGTATTTT.

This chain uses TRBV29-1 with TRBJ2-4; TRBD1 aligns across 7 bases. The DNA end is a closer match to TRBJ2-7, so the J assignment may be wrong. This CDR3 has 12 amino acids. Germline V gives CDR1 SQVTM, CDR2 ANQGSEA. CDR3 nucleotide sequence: TGCAGCGCCGAGACAGGGTGGGACGAGCAGTACTTC. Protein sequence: CSAETGWDEQYF.

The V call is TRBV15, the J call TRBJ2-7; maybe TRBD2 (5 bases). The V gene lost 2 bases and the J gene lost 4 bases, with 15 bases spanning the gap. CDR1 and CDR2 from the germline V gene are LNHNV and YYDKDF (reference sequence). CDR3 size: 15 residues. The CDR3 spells CATSRTTDPGYEQYF. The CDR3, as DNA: TGTGCCACCAGCAGAACGACCGATCCGGGGTACGAGCAGTACTTC.

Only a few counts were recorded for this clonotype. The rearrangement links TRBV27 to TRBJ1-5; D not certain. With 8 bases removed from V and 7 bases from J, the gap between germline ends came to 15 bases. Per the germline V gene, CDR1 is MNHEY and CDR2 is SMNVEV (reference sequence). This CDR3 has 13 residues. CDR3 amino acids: CASGYAGGQPQHF. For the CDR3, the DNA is TGTGCCAGCGGATACGCGGGAGGGCAGCCCCAGCATTTT.

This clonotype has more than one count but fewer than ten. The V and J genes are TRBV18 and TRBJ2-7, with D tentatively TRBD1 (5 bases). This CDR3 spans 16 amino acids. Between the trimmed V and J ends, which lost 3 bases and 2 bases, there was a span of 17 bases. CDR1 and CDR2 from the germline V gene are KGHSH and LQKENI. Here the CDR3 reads CASSPPQGDSPYEQYF. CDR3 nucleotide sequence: TGTGCCAGCTCACCGCCGCAAGGGGATTCCCCCTACGAGCAGTACTTC.

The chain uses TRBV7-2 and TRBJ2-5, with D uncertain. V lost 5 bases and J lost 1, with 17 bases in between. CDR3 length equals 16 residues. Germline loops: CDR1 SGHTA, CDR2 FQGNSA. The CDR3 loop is CASSRPMQAFQETQYF. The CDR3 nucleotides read TGTGCCAGCAGCCGACCTATGCAGGCCTTCCAAGAGACCCAGTACTTC.

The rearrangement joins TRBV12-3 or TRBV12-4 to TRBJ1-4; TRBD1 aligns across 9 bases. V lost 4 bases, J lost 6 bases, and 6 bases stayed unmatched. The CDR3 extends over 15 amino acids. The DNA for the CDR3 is TGTGCCAGCAGTTCCGGGACAGGGAGAGATGAAAAACTGTTTTTT. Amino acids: CASSSGTGRDEKLFF.

CDR3 in DNA: TGTGCCAGCAGCCTAGACAACAGGGTATCTCGGGATGAGCAGTTCTTC. Amino acids: CASSLDNRVSRDEQFF. This chain connects TRBV11-1 to TRBJ2-1; possibly TRBD1 for D (6 bases). CDR1 is SGHAT and CDR2 is FQDESV in the germline V gene (reference sequence). The CDR3 is made up of 16 amino acids. Trimming left V 5 bases short and J 8 bases short, with 22 bases between.

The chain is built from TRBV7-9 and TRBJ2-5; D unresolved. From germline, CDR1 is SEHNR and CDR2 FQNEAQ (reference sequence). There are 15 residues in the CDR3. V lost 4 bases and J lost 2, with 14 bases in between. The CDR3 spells CASSSPWVVQETQYF. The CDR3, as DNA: TGTGCCAGCAGCTCGCCTTGGGTTGTGCAAGAGACCCAGTACTTC.

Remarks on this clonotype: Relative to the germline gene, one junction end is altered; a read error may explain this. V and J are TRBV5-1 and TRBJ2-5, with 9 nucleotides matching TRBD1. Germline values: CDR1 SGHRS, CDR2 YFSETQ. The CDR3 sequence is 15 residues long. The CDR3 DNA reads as TGCGCCAGCAGCTTAAGGGGGACAGGGAAAGAGACCCAGTACTTT. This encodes CASSLRGTGKETQYF.

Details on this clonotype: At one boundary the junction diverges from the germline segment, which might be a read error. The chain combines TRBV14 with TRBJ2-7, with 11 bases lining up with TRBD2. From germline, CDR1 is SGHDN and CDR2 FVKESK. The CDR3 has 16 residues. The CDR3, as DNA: TGTGCCAGCAGCCCCCTCACTAGCGGGGGCCTCTACGGGCAGTACTTC. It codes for CASSPLTSGGLYGQYF.

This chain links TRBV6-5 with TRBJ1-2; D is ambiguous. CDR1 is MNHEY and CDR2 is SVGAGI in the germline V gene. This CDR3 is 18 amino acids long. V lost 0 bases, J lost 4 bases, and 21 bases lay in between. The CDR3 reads CASSYSSRSFIEAYGYTF. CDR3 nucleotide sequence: TGTGCCAGCAGTTACTCGAGTCGGAGTTTCATCGAGGCCTATGGCTACACCTTC.

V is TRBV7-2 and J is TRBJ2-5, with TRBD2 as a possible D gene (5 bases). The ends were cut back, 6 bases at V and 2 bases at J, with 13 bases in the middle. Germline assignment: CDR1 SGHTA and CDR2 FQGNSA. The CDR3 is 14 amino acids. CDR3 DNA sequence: TGTGCCAGCAGACGTACTAGGTTGCAAGAGACCCAGTACTTC. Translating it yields CASRRTRLQETQYF.

CDR3 amino acids: CASSQDQGLVGANVLTF. DNA of the CDR3: TGTGCCAGCAGCCAAGATCAGGGTTTAGTAGGGGCCAACGTCCTGACTTTC. The J gene is TRBJ2-6, the V gene TRBV4-2; D possibly corresponds to TRBD1 (5 bases). Germline V CDR1 and CDR2: LGHNA, YNFKEQ. This CDR3 is 17 amino acids long. V was trimmed by 0 bases and J by 4 bases, leaving 13 bases between them.

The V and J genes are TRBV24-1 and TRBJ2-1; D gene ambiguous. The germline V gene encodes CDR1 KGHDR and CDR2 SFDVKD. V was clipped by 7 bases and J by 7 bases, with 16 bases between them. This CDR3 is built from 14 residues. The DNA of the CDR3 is TGTGCCACCAGCACGTCAGACCCCTGGAATGAGCAGTTCTTC. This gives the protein CATSTSDPWNEQFF.

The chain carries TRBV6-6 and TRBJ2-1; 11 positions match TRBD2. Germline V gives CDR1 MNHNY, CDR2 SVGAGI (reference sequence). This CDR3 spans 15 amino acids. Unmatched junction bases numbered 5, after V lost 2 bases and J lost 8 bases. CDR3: CASSYSSGGAHEQFF. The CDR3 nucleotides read TGTGCCAGCAGTTACAGTAGCGGGGGGGCCCATGAGCAGTTCTTC.

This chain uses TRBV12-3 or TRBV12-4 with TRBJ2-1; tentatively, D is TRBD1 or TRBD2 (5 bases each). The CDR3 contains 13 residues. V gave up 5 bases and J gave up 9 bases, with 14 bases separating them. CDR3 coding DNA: TGTGCCAGCAGTACACTCACTAGGGGTGAGCAGTTCTTC. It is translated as CASSTLTRGEQFF.

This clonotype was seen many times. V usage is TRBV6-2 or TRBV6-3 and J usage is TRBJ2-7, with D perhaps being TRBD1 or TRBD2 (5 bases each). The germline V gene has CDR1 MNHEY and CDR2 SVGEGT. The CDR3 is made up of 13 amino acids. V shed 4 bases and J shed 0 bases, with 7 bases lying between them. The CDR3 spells CASSWGTSYEQYF. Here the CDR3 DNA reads TGTGCCAGCAGTTGGGGGACCTCCTACGAGCAGTACTTC.

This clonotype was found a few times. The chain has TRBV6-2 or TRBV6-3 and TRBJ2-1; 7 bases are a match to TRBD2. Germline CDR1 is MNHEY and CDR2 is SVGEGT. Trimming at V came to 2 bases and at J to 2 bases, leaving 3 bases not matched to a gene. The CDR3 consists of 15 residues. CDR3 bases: TGTGCCAGCAGTTACAGCGGGATACCCTACAATGAGCAGTTCTTC. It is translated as CASSYSGIPYNEQFF.

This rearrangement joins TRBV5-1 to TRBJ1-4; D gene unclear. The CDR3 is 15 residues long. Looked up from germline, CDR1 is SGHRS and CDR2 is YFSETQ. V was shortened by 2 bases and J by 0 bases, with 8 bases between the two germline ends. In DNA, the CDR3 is TGCGCCAGCAGCTTACTACCAGCAACTAATGAAAAACTGTTTTTT. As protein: CASSLLPATNEKLFF. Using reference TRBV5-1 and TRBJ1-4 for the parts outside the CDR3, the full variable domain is KAGVTQTPRYLIKTRGQQVTLSCSPISGHRSVSWYQQTPGQGLQFLFEYFSETQRNKGNFPGRFSGRQFSNSRSEMNVSTLELGDSALYLCASSLLPATNEKLFFGSGTQLSVL.

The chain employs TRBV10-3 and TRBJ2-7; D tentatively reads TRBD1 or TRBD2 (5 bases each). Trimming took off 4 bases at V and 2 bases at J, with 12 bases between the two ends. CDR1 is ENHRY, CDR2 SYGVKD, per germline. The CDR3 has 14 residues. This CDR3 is CAISGGRDTYEQYF. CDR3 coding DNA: TGTGCCATCAGTGGGGGGAGAGATACCTACGAGCAGTACTTC.

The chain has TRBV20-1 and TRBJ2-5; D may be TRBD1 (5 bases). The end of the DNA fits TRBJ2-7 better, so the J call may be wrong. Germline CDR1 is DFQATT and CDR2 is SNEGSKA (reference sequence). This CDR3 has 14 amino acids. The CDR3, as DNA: TGCAGTGCTAGGCCTGTCGTTAAGGGGTACGAGCAGTACTTC. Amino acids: CSARPVVKGYEQYF.

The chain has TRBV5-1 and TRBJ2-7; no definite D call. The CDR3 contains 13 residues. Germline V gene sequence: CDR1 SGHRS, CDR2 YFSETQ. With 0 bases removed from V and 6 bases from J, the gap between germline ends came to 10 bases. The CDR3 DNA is TGCGCCAGCAGCTTGGTTGGGGTTGCCGAGCAGTACTTC. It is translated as CASSLVGVAEQYF.

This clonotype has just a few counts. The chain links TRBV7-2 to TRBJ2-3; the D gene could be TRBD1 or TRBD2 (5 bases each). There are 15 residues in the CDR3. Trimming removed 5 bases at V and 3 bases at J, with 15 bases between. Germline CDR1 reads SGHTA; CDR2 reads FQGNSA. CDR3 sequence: CASSPGQVLTDTQYF. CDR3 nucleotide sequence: TGTGCCAGCAGCCCGGGGCAGGTCCTGACAGATACGCAGTATTTT.

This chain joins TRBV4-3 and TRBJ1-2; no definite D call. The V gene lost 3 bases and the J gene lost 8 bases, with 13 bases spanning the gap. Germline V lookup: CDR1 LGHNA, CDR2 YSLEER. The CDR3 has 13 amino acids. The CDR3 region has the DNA TGCGCCAGCAGCCAGGGAGATAGCGGGGGCTACACCTTC. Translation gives CASSQGDSGGYTF.